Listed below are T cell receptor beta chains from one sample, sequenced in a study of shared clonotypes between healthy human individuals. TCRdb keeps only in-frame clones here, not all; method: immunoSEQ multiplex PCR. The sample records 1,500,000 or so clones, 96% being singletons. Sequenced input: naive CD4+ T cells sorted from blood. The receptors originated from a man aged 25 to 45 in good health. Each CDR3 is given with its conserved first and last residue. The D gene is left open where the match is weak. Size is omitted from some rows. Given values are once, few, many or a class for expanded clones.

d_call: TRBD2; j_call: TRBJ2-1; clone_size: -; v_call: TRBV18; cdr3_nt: TGTGCCAGCTCACCTCGGGCTAGCGGGAGAAGGTTCGAGAATGAGCAGTTCTTC; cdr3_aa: CASSPRASGRRFENEQFF
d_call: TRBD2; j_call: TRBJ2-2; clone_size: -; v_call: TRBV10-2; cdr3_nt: TGCGCCACCAGAAATAGCGGGAGTTCCGGGGAGCTGTTTTTT; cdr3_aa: CATRNSGSSGELFF
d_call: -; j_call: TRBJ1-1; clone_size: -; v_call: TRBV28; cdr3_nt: TGTGCCAGCAGTTTAAGGGACTCCAAATACCGGATGAACACTGAAGCTTTCTTT; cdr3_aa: CASSLRDSKYRMNTEAFF
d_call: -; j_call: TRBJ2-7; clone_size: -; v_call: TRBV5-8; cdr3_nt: TGTGCCAGCAGCCCAGGACCGACGAGCTCCTACGAGCAGTACTTC; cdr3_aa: CASSPGPTSSYEQYF
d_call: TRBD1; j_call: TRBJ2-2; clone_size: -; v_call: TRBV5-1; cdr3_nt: TGCGCCAGCAGATCTACCGCGGGACAGGGGTATAACACCGGGGAGCTGTTTTTT; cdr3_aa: CASRSTAGQGYNTGELFF
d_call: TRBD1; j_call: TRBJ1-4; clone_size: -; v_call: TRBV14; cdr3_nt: TGTGCCAGCAGCCTAAGGACAGGATGGGATGAAAAACTGTTTTTT; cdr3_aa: CASSLRTGWDEKLFF
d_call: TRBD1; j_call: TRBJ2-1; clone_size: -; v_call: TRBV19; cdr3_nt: TGTGCCAGTAGTATCGGGGGACAGGGGGCGAGTGAGCAGTTCTTC; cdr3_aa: CASSIGGQGASEQFF
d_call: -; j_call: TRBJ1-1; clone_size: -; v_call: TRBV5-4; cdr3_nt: TGTGCCAGCAGCCTTCCGGGGAACACTGAAGCTTTCTTT; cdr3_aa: CASSLPGNTEAFF
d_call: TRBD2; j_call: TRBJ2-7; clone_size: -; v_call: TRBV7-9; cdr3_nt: TGTGCCAGCAGCTTACTAGCGGGAGGGGGAGGCTACGAGCAGTACTTC; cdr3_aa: CASSLLAGGGGYEQYF
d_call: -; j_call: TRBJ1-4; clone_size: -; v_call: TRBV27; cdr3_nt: TGTGCCAGCAGTTTGGCGGGACAATCAAATGAAAAACTGTTTTTT; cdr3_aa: CASSLAGQSNEKLFF
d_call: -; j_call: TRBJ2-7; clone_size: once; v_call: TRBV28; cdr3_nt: TGTGCCAGCAGTTCCAGGGGGGCGGGTGGTGACGAGCAGTACTTC; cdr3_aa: CASSSRGAGGDEQYF
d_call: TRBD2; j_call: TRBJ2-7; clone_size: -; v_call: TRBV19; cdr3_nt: TGTGCCAGTAGTATCTTAGCGGGAGCCGCGTACGAGCAGTACTTC; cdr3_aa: CASSILAGAAYEQYF
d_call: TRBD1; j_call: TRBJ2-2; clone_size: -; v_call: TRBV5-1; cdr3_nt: TGCGCCAGCAGCTTGGCCGGGACAGGGCTCACCGGGGAGCTGTTTTTT; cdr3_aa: CASSLAGTGLTGELFF
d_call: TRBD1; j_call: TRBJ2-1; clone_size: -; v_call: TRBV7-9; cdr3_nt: TGTGCCAGCAGCTCTTCGGGACAGAACAATGAGCAGTTCTTC; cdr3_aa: CASSSSGQNNEQFF